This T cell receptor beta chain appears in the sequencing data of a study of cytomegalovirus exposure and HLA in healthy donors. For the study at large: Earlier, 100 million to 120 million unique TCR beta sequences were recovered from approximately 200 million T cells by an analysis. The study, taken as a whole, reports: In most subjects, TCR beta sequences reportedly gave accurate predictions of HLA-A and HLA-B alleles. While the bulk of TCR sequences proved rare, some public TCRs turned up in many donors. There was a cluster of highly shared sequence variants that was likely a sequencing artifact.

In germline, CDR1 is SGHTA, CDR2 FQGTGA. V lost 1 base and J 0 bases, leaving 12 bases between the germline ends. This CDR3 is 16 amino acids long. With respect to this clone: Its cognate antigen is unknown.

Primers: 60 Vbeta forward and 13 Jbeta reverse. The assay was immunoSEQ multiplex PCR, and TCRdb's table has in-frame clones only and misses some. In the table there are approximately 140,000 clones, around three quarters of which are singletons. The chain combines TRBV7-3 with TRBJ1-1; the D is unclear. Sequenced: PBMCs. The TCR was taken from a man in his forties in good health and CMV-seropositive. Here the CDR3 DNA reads TGTGCCAGCAGCTTAAACCCCAGAGGGATGAACACTGAAGCTTTCTTT. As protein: CASSLNPRGMNTEAFF.